This TCR beta chain was captured in a study of T cell repertoires in cytomegalovirus infection. Germline lookup yields CDR1 SGHKS and CDR2 YYEKEE (reference sequence). V was shortened by 4 bases and J by 0 bases, with 12 bases between the two germline ends. There are 15 residues in the CDR3. The table lists this clonotype with many counts. What it recognizes is unknown. TCRdb re-called the reads through MiXCR, storing one row per CDR3 protein. Of around 900,000 distinct CDR3 sequences in the sample, approximately 33% were seen once. Study findings and constraints: HLA-C-restricted CMV-specific TCR beta clonotypes prevailed in the ex vivo response.

The chain couples TRBV5-5 to TRBJ2-3; a weak D match, TRBD2 (6 bases). The sequence derives from a human donor in good health (CMV status not recorded). Some clones in this sample may be carry-over from other donors' samples. This specimen consisted of cultured CD8+ T cells from PBMCs, obtained from culture after CMV antigen stimulation. The CDR3 region is CASSRGTYSTDTQYF. In DNA, the CDR3 is TGTGCCAGCAGCCGCGGGACGTATAGCACAGATACGCAGTATTTT.